Presented here are 16 T cell receptor beta chains from one specimen sequenced in a study of T cell responses to AZD1222 COVID-19 vaccine. Method: immunoSEQ multiplex PCR; TCRdb's copy keeps in-frame clones and lacks some. The table has around 80,000 clones, approximately 90% seen once. The sequencing here drew on peripheral blood, taken 28 days after the second AZD1222 dose. The receptors here all came from an adult who received the AZD1222 COVID-19 vaccine.

The chain combines TRBV10-3 with TRBJ2-7; tentative D call: TRBD1 (6 bases). CDR3 length: 12 amino acids. V lost 8 bases to trimming and J lost 0 bases, with 8 bases between them. Germline CDR1 is ENHRY and CDR2 is SYGVKD. For the CDR3, the DNA is TGTGCCATCCGGGACACCTCCTACGAGCAGTACTTC. Encoded protein: CAIRDTSYEQYF.

The chain carries TRBV29-1 and TRBJ1-5; D perhaps matches TRBD1 (5 bases). Germline loops: CDR1 SQVTM, CDR2 ANQGSEA. The length of the CDR3 is 15 residues. V shed 6 bases and J shed 2 bases, with 17 bases lying between them. CDR3 sequence (DNA): TGCAGCGTCCAGGAGATGGGGGGGGGCAATCAGCCCCAGCATTTT. Translation: CSVQEMGGGNQPQHF.

The rearrangement joins TRBV2 to TRBJ1-1, with D uncertain. Trimming removed 1 base from V and 2 bases from J, with 14 bases in between. The CDR3 covers 16 residues. Germline V gene data show CDR1 as SNHLY and CDR2 as FYNNEI. The CDR3 reads CASSEETPGLNTEAFF. The CDR3 DNA sequence: TGTGCCAGCAGTGAAGAAACCCCGGGTCTAAACACTGAAGCTTTCTTT.

This clone was counted a single time. The V call is TRBV4-2, the J call TRBJ1-1; D is ambiguous. This CDR3 is 14 amino acids long. Germline CDR1 is LGHNA and CDR2 is YNFKEQ. V was pared by 5 bases and J by 0 bases, with 10 bases between. The CDR3 nucleotides read TGTGCCAGCAGCTCCCGGGCGGTGAACACTGAAGCTTTCTTT. It encodes CASSSRAVNTEAFF.

This chain links TRBV7-8 with TRBJ2-7; tentatively, D is TRBD1 (5 bases). Germline CDR1 and CDR2: SGHVS and FQNEAQ. V lost 7 bases, J lost 0 bases, and 10 bases lay in between. CDR3 length: 13 amino acids. In nucleotides, the CDR3 is TGTGCCAGCAACACAGGCAGCTCCTACGAGCAGTACTTC. Translation gives CASNTGSSYEQYF.

This clone was recorded a few times. V gene TRBV7-8 combines with J gene TRBJ2-7; the match to TRBD1 covers 8 bases. V lost 5 bases to trimming and J lost 4 bases; unmatched junction nucleotides: 7. Looked up from germline, CDR1 is SGHVS and CDR2 is FQNEAQ. The CDR3 runs to 14 residues. CDR3 bases: TGTGCCAGCAGCCCAGGACAGGGTTTTTACGAGCAGTACTTC. This encodes CASSPGQGFYEQYF.

This clone was picked up a small number of times. This chain uses TRBV7-2 with TRBJ1-2; 9 nucleotides agree with TRBD1. CDR1 SGHTA and CDR2 FQGNSA come from the germline V gene. CDR3 length: 14 residues. With V trimmed by 5 bases and J by 6 bases, 7 bases remained unmatched. The CDR3 DNA sequence: TGTGCCAGCAGCCTCTCCCGACAGGGGGATGGCTACACCTTC. Translated: CASSLSRQGDGYTF.

V and J are TRBV11-2 and TRBJ1-6; D gene uncertain. Germline CDR1 SGHAT, CDR2 FQNNGV. Trimming took off 5 bases at V and 8 bases at J, with 7 bases between the two ends. The CDR3 sequence is 12 residues long. The CDR3 spells CASSPGDSPLHF. The DNA of the CDR3 is TGTGCCAGCAGCCCCGGGGATTCACCCCTCCACTTT.

V and J are TRBV28 and TRBJ2-4; unclear D gene. V dropped 9 bases and J dropped 0 bases, with 9 bases sitting between them. In germline, CDR1 is MDHEN, CDR2 SYDVKM. The CDR3 is made up of 13 amino acids. Written as DNA, the CDR3 is TGTGCCAGTGAGAACTTAGCCAAAAACATTCAGTACTTC. As protein: CASENLAKNIQYF.

This clone was observed once. The V and J genes are TRBV3-1 (or the pseudogene TRBV3-2) and TRBJ1-4; D possibly corresponds to TRBD1 (6 bases). Trimming took 4 bases from V and 4 from J, leaving 13 bases between them. Germline-derived CDR1 and CDR2 are LGHDT and YNNKEL (reference sequence). The CDR3 is 15 residues long. This CDR3 reads CASSPWDKLNEKLFF. The CDR3 DNA sequence: TGTGCCAGCAGCCCGTGGGACAAACTTAATGAAAAACTGTTTTTT.

The chain employs TRBV28 and TRBJ1-5; D unclear. CDR1 and CDR2 from the germline V gene are MDHEN and SYDVKM. The CDR3 is made up of 13 amino acids. V was cut by 4 bases and J by 6 bases, with 10 bases left in between. CDR3 protein: CASSWALGQPQHF. In nucleotides, the CDR3 is TGTGCCAGCAGTTGGGCGTTGGGTCAGCCCCAGCATTTT. Drawing the rest from reference TRBV28 and TRBJ1-5, the complete variable domain is DVKVTQSSRYLVKRTGEKVFLECVQDMDHENMFWYRQDPGLGLRLIYFSYDVKMKEKGDIPEGYSVSREKKERFSLILESASTNQTSMYLCASSWALGQPQHFGDGTRLSIL.

This clone was recorded a few times. The chain couples TRBV6-5 to TRBJ1-1, with 10 bases aligning to TRBD1. The junction had 9 bases not matched to a gene; V was cut back by 6 bases and J by 5 bases. CDR3 size: 15 residues. Germline assignment: CDR1 MNHEY and CDR2 SVGAGI. CDR3 bases: TGTGCCAGCAGGCCAAGTAGGACAGGGGGAACTGAAGCTTTCTTT. Amino acid sequence: CASRPSRTGGTEAFF.

The chain carries TRBV9 and TRBJ2-1, with D possibly being TRBD1 (6 bases). Deletions cut 3 bases from V and 5 bases from J, with 12 bases between. The CDR3 length is 14 residues. Germline values: CDR1 SGDLS, CDR2 YYNGEE. CDR3 sequence: CASSDRVHDNEQFF. The CDR3, as DNA: TGTGCCAGCAGCGACAGGGTACACGACAATGAGCAGTTCTTC.

The chain uses TRBV6-1 and TRBJ1-6; TRBD1 is a possible D gene (6 bases). The CDR3 is 15 residues long. Germline V gives CDR1 MNHNS, CDR2 SASEGT. The V gene lost 1 base and the J gene lost 7 bases, with 11 bases spanning the gap. As DNA, the CDR3 is TGTGCCAGCAGTGAAGATTGGGGGCGGAATTCACCCCTCCACTTT. It codes for CASSEDWGRNSPLHF.

This clone has a single count. The chain carries TRBV13 and TRBJ2-6; no definite D call. Trimming left V 5 bases short and J 2 bases short, with 22 bases between. CDR1 and CDR2 (germline): PRHDT, FYEKMQ (reference sequence). This CDR3 spans 19 amino acids. For the CDR3, the DNA is TGTGCCAGCAGCCGATCTCGGACGGGCAGTTTGCCTGGGGCCAACGTCCTGACTTTC. Translation gives CASSRSRTGSLPGANVLTF.

The chain links TRBV3-1 (or the pseudogene TRBV3-2) to TRBJ1-6; D is uncertain. This CDR3 spans 15 amino acids. CDR1 is LGHDT, CDR2 YNNKEL, per germline (reference sequence). Trimming took off 1 base at V and 10 bases at J, with 14 bases between the two ends. As DNA, the CDR3 is TGTGCCAGCAGCCAAGGGGAGGTTATCAGATCACCCCTCCACTTT. This sequence encodes CASSQGEVIRSPLHF.